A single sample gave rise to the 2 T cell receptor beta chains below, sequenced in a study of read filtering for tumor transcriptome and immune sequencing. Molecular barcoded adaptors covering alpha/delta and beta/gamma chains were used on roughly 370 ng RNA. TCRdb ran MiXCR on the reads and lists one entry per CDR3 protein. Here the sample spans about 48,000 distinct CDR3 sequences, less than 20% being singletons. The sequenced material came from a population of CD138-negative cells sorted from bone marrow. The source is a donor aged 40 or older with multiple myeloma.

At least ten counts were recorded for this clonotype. The chain's CDR3 is CASSPRLAGATDTQYF. DNA for the CDR3: TGTGCCAGCAGCCCGCGACTAGCGGGAGCCACAGATACGCAGTATTTT. The chain links TRBV7-2 to TRBJ2-3, with 12 bases matching TRBD2. With V trimmed by 5 bases and J by 2 bases, 5 bases remained unmatched. Per germline, CDR1 SGHTA and CDR2 FQGNSA. This CDR3 region has 16 residues.

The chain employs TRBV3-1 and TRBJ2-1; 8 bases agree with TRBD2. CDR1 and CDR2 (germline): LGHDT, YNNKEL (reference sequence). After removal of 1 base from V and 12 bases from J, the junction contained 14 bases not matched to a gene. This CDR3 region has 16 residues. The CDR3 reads CASSQGSAGGLFGQFF. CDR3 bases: TGTGCCAGCAGCCAAGGATCCGCGGGAGGCCTCTTTGGGCAGTTCTTC.